The clone carrying this TCR beta chain was observed a handful of times. Its antigen is not known. Relative to the germline gene, one junction end is altered; a read error may explain this. CDR3 length equals 12 residues. The V gene's germline CDR1 is SGHTA and CDR2 FQGNSA. This entry is derived from a study of regulatory dendritic cells for organ transplantation. Study conclusions and caveats: Mature dendritic cells appeared to drive more memory CD8+ clonal expansion than regulatory ones.

The table came from immunoSEQ multiplex PCR; TCRdb's copy has only in-frame clones and leaves some out. The sample shows over 4,500 clones, around two thirds of them seen only once. Material for sequencing was memory CD8+ T cells from blood. Subset of the sample: CD45RO+ memory T cells. This TCR derives from a human donor in good health. V is TRBV7-2 and J is TRBJ2-7; 11 positions agree with TRBD1. This CDR3 is CASSLTPGQGEF. The DNA for the CDR3 is TGTGCCAGCAGCTTAACACCGGGACAGGGGGAATTC.